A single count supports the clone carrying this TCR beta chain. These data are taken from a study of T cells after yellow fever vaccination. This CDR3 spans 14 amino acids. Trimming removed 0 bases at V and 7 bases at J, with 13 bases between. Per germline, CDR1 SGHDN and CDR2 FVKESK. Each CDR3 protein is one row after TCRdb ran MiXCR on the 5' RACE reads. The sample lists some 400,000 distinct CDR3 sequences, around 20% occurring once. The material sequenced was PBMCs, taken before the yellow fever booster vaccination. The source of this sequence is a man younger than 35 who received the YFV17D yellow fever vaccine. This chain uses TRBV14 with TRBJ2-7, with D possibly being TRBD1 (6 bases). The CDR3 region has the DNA TGTGCCAGCAGCCAAGACGACAGGTTGGCGGAGCAGTACTTC. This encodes CASSQDDRLAEQYF.